This TCR beta chain was retrieved from a study of molecular identifiers for immune sequencing clone quantification. Ten or more counts support this clonotype. A CD8+CD4-CCR7+CD45RA+ gate was used to sort naive CD8 T cells. The use of previously described methods and listed TCR primers produced the bulk TCR libraries. TCRdb re-called the PCR reads with MiXCR, one entry per CDR3 protein. The table shows under 600,000 distinct CDR3 sequences, with about 21% occurring only once. Germline CDR1 and CDR2: MNHEY and SVGEGT. Between the trimmed V and J ends, which lost 2 bases and 3 bases, there was a span of 8 bases. The CDR3 is made up of 14 amino acids.

This chain joins TRBV6-2 or TRBV6-3 and TRBJ1-5; D might be TRBD1 (6 bases). The receptor's source is a human donor in good health. Some libraries in this study had Jurkat cell RNA spiked in. What was sequenced was naive CD8+ T cells from blood, with Jurkat cell RNA spiked in. As for subset: FACS-sorted CD8+CD4-CCR7+CD45RA+ naive T cells. The CDR3 sequence is CASSYGGNNQPQHF. The CDR3 bases are TGTGCCAGCAGTTACGGGGGCAACAATCAGCCCCAGCATTTT.